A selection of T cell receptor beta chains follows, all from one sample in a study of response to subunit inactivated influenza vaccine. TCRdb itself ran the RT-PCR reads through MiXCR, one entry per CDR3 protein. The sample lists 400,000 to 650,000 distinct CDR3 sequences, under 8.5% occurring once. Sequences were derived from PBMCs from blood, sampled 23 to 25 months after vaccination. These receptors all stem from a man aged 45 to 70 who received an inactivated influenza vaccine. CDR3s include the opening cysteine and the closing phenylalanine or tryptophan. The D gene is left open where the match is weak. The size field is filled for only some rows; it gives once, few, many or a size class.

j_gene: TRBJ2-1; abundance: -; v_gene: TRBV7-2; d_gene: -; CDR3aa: CASSLVLAGEQFF; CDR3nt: TGTGCCAGCAGCTTAGTGTTGGCCGGGGAGCAGTTCTTC
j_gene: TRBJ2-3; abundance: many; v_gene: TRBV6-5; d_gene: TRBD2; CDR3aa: CASSLLAGGPVMQYF; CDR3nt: TGTGCCAGCAGTTTACTAGCGGGGGGGCCGGTGATGCAGTATTTT
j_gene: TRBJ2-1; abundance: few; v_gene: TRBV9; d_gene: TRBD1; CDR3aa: CASSVTGTGRNEQFF; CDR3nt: TGTGCCAGCAGCGTCACCGGGACAGGGAGAAATGAGCAGTTCTTC
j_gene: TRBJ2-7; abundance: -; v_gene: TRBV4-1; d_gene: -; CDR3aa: CASSQVEFYEQYF; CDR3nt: TGCGCCAGCAGCCAAGTCGAGTTCTACGAGCAGTACTTC
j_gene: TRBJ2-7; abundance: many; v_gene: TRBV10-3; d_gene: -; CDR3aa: CAISEWYEQYF; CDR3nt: TGTGCCATCAGTGAGTGGTACGAGCAGTACTTC
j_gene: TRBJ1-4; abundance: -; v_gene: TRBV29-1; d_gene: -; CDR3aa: CSVVYGGDATNEKLFF; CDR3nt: TGCAGCGTTGTGTACGGGGGAGATGCAACTAATGAAAAACTGTTTTTT
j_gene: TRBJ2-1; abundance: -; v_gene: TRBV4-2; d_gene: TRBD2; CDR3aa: CASSQATSGGAMYEQFF; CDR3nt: TGTGCCAGCAGCCAGGCGACTAGCGGGGGGGCCATGTATGAGCAGTTCTTC
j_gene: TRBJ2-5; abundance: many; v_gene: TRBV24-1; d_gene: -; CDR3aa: CATSDLGPGETQYF; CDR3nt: TGTGCCACCAGTGATTTGGGACCGGGGGAGACCCAGTACTTC
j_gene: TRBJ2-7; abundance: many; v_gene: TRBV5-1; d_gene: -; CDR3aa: CASRSTAGVGEQYF; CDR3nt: TGCGCCAGCAGGAGTACGGCAGGGGTCGGCGAGCAGTACTTC
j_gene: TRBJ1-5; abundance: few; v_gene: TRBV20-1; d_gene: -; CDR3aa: CSLLHSNQPQHF; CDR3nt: TGCAGTCTCTTGCATAGCAATCAGCCCCAGCATTTT
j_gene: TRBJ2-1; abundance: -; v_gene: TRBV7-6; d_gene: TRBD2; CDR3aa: CASSPAGELDEQFF; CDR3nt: TGTGCCAGCAGCCCAGCGGGAGAGCTGGATGAGCAGTTCTTC
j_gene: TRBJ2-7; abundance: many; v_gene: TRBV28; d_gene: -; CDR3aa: CASSSRDGHTSYEQYF; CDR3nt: TGTGCCAGCAGCTCCCGGGACGGTCACACGTCCTACGAGCAGTACTTC
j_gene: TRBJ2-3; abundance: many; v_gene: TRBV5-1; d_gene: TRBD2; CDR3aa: CASSFALAGSGDTQYF; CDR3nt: TGCGCCAGCAGCTTCGCACTAGCGGGGTCGGGTGATACGCAGTATTTT
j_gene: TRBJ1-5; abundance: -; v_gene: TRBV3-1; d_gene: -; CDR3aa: CASSTTVNSNQPQHF; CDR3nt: TGTGCCAGCAGCACGACAGTGAATAGCAATCAGCCCCAGCATTTT
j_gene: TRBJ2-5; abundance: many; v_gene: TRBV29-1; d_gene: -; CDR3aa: CSVERGPGQEETQYF; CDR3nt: TGCAGCGTTGAAAGGGGCCCGGGTCAAGAAGAGACCCAGTACTTC
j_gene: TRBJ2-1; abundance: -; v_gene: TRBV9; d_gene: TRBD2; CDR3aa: CASSVAQGLAGGSGYNEQFF; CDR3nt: TGTGCCAGCAGCGTAGCCCAGGGACTAGCGGGAGGTTCGGGCTACAATGAGCAGTTCTTC
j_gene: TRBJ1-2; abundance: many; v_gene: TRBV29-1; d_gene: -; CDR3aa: CSVEVWNGHGYTF; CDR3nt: TGCAGCGTTGAAGTCTGGAATGGACATGGCTACACCTTC